This is a list of T cell receptor beta chains from one sample in a study of blood T cell repertoires in COVID-19. Method: immunoSEQ multiplex PCR; TCRdb's copy keeps in-frame clones and lacks some. This repertoire shows 300,000 to 400,000 clones, 88% found once; its top ten account for less than 5.5%. Sequenced material: PBMCs or T cells enriched from blood (not recorded which). These receptors all come from a man aged 30-40 years who had recovered from COVID-19. Each CDR3 is given with its conserved first and last residue. A D gene is named only where the DNA matches it firmly. The size of a clone is reported for some rows only, either as once, few or many, or as a class for expanded clones.

clone size,J gene,V gene,D gene,CDR3 DNA,CDR3 protein
-,TRBJ1-4,TRBV6-5,-,TGTGCCAGCACCGGAGGGAGGGAGGCTAATGAAAAACTGTTTTTT,CASTGGREANEKLFF
-,TRBJ2-5,TRBV28,TRBD2,TGTGCCACCCAGGGCGGGAGGGATCAAGAGACCCAGTACTTC,CATQGGRDQETQYF
-,TRBJ1-2,TRBV29-1,-,TGCAGCGTTGATCGACAGCATCCATATAACTATGGCTACACCTTC,CSVDRQHPYNYGYTF
-,TRBJ1-2,TRBV9,-,TGTGCCAGCAGCGCACAACAGGGATCGGACGGCTACACCTTC,CASSAQQGSDGYTF
-,TRBJ1-6,TRBV14,-,TGTGCCAGCAGCCATCATGGGGACTCCCGTAATTCACCCCTCCACTTT,CASSHHGDSRNSPLHF
once,TRBJ1-1,TRBV19,TRBD1,TGTGCCAGTAGAAAAGACAGGGGAGGGGGGAACACTGAAGCTTTCTTT,CASRKDRGGGNTEAFF
-,TRBJ2-1,TRBV19,TRBD2,TGTGCCAGTAGTCGGGGGGACGGAGTATCCTACAATGAGCAGTTCTTC,CASSRGDGVSYNEQFF
-,TRBJ1-1,TRBV14,-,TGTGCCAGCAGCCAAGTAATAGAGGTAACTGAAGCTTTCTTT,CASSQVIEVTEAFF
-,TRBJ1-2,TRBV12-3/TRBV12-4,-,TGTGCCAGCAGTTTAGACAGGGTAAATGGCTACACCTTC,CASSLDRVNGYTF
-,TRBJ2-5,TRBV5-1,-,TGCGCCACCCGGGACAACCAAGAGACCCAGTACTTC,CATRDNQETQYF
-,TRBJ1-5,TRBV30,-,TGTGCCTGGAGTGTTGGGCAGAACAATCAGCCCCAGCATTTT,CAWSVGQNNQPQHF
-,TRBJ2-3,TRBV4-2,-,TGTGCCAGCAGCCAAGGTGCTAGCCCTAGCACAGATACGCAGTATTTT,CASSQGASPSTDTQYF
-,TRBJ2-1,TRBV9,TRBD1,TGTGCCAGCAGCCTGCGGACAGGGGCAGGTTATGAGCAGTTCTTC,CASSLRTGAGYEQFF
-,TRBJ1-5,TRBV28,-,TGTGCCAGCAGTTTACCCCAGGGTAGCAATCAGCCCCAGCATTTT,CASSLPQGSNQPQHF
-,TRBJ2-1,TRBV5-1,-,TGCGCCAGCAGCTTCGACAGGTCCAACAATGAGCAGTTCTTC,CASSFDRSNNEQFF
-,TRBJ2-1,TRBV5-4,-,TGTGCCAGCAGCTTTCCGCTAGAAGGTGGCGATGAGCAGTTCTTC,CASSFPLEGGDEQFF
few,TRBJ1-5,TRBV18,-,TGTGCCAGCTCACCACCGGCAGGGCGGGATAGCAATCAGCCCCAGCATTTT,CASSPPAGRDSNQPQHF
-,TRBJ1-2,TRBV10-3,TRBD1,TGTGCCATCAGTGAGATAACAGGGGGCCATGGCTACACCTTC,CAISEITGGHGYTF
-,TRBJ2-3,TRBV3-1/TRBV3-2,-,TGTGCCAGCAGCAATAGCGGCCATCACACAGATACGCAGTATTTT,CASSNSGHHTDTQYF
-,TRBJ2-5,TRBV7-2,-,TGTGCCAGCAGCCTACGGGTGGGGACCCAGTACTTC,CASSLRVGTQYF
-,TRBJ2-5,TRBV10-3,TRBD2,TGTGCCATCAGCCTGGGGGCGGGGGGGCCCCCCACTCAAGAGACCCAGTACTTC,CAISLGAGGPPTQETQYF
-,TRBJ1-3,TRBV27,-,TGTGCCAGCTCGGAGGGAAACACCATATATTTT,CASSEGNTIYF
-,TRBJ2-2,TRBV7-8,-,TGTGCCAGCAGCTTACTTAGGGGAGGAGGCACCGGGGAGCTGTTTTTT,CASSLLRGGGTGELFF
-,TRBJ1-5,TRBV28,-,TGTGCCAGCAGTTTAGGGGCAGGGGAACATCAGCCCCAGCATTTT,CASSLGAGEHQPQHF
-,TRBJ2-2,TRBV6-5,-,TGTGCCAGCAGTACGGAGTCAGTCAGCACCGGGGAGCTGTTTTTT,CASSTESVSTGELFF
-,TRBJ2-2,TRBV5-8,TRBD1,TGTGCCAGCAGCCCGACAGGGGGCCTACACACCGGGGAGCTGTTTTTT,CASSPTGGLHTGELFF
-,TRBJ2-6,TRBV3-1/TRBV3-2,-,TGTGCCAGCAGCCAATGGCTGGACAGCCTCTCTTCTGGGGCCAACGTCCTGACTTTC,CASSQWLDSLSSGANVLTF
-,TRBJ2-5,TRBV13,-,TGTGCCAGCAGCTTAGGCTATGGGGCGGAGACCCAGTACTTC,CASSLGYGAETQYF
-,TRBJ1-1,TRBV7-9,TRBD1,TGTGCCAGCAGCTCCGGGAGCAGGGGGCGATTTAACACTGAAGCTTTCTTT,CASSSGSRGRFNTEAFF
-,TRBJ2-1,TRBV10-3,TRBD2,TGTGCCATCAGACTAGCGGGGGCCTCCTACAATGAGCAGTTCTTC,CAIRLAGASYNEQFF
-,TRBJ1-2,TRBV6-5,TRBD1,TGTGCCAGCAGTTGGACAGGGGGCGGCTACACCTTC,CASSWTGGGYTF
once,TRBJ2-7,TRBV6-5,TRBD2,TGTGCCAGCAGTTACCTGGTAGCGGGGTCCTCCTACGAGCAGTACTTC,CASSYLVAGSSYEQYF
-,TRBJ2-3,TRBV28,TRBD1,TGTGCCAGCAGCCCCCGGGACAGGGCATCAGATACGCAGTATTTT,CASSPRDRASDTQYF
-,TRBJ1-2,TRBV14,TRBD1,TGTGCCAGCAGACAGACCGGGACAGGTCTTAACTATGGCTACACCTTC,CASRQTGTGLNYGYTF
-,TRBJ1-2,TRBV28,-,TGTGCCTGTGCACAGAACTATGGCTACACCTTC,CACAQNYGYTF
-,TRBJ1-6,TRBV5-1,TRBD1,TGCGCCAGCAGTCAAAACGGACAGGGGGCCTCCTATAATTCACCCCTCCACTTT,CASSQNGQGASYNSPLHF
once,TRBJ1-4,TRBV29-1,-,TGCAGCGCCCAAAAAAGGGGGAATGAAAAACTGTTTTTT,CSAQKRGNEKLFF
-,TRBJ1-5,TRBV12-5,-,TGTGCTAGTGGTATCGGACATCGCAATCAGCCCCAGCATTTT,CASGIGHRNQPQHF
-,TRBJ2-1,TRBV27,TRBD1,TGTGCCTGTATAACCGGGACAGGGATTCTCTTC,CACITGTGILF
-,TRBJ2-7,TRBV7-2,TRBD1,TGTGCCAGCAGCATACTTTCAGGGGGCGCGACCTCCTACGAGCAGTACTTC,CASSILSGGATSYEQYF
-,TRBJ1-2,TRBV6-5,-,TGTGCCAGCAGTTACTCTGTCCCCGGCAGGTACTATGGCTACACCTTC,CASSYSVPGRYYGYTF
-,TRBJ1-1,TRBV6-5,-,TGTGCCAGCAGTTACCTCCGGGGCACTGAAGCTTTCTTT,CASSYLRGTEAFF
-,TRBJ2-1,TRBV19,TRBD2,TGTGCCAGTAGTGTTGGCCCTAGCGGGGCGGAGCAGTTCTTC,CASSVGPSGAEQFF
-,TRBJ2-5,TRBV4-1,TRBD1,TGCGCCAGCAGCCAAGTAGTGACAGGGGGCGAGACCCAGTACTTC,CASSQVVTGGETQYF
-,TRBJ2-7,TRBV5-1,TRBD1,TGCGCCAGCAGCCGACAGGGGCAGGCCTTCTCCTACGAGCAGTACTTC,CASSRQGQAFSYEQYF
-,TRBJ2-7,TRBV19,-,TGTGCCAGTAGTATACGGGGGAGTGTGGCGGCGACCTACGAGCAGTACTTC,CASSIRGSVAATYEQYF
-,TRBJ1-1,TRBV28,TRBD1,TGTGCCAGCAGTCTCCTGACAGGGTCAAACACTGAAGCTTTCTTT,CASSLLTGSNTEAFF
-,TRBJ1-4,TRBV27,TRBD1,TGTGCCAGCAGTACGGACAGGGGGCAAGAAAAACTGTTTTTT,CASSTDRGQEKLFF
-,TRBJ2-2,TRBV5-4,TRBD2,TGTGCCAGCAGCGATAGACTAGCGGGGGGGCCTGGCGCTACCGGGGAGCTGTTTTTT,CASSDRLAGGPGATGELFF
-,TRBJ1-2,TRBV19,TRBD1,TGTGCCAGTACCCCCGGGGTCGGGGACAGGGGAAACTATGGCTACACCTTC,CASTPGVGDRGNYGYTF
once,TRBJ1-5,TRBV6-6,-,TGTGCCAGCAGTCCACAGGGCGATGGTCAGCCCCAGCATTTT,CASSPQGDGQPQHF
-,TRBJ1-2,TRBV19,TRBD1,TGTGCCAGTAGTACGGGACAGGGATATGGCTACACCTTC,CASSTGQGYGYTF
-,TRBJ1-2,TRBV29-1,TRBD1,TGCAGCGTTGTGGGACAGGGCGCCTGGGGCTACACCTTC,CSVVGQGAWGYTF
few,TRBJ1-6,TRBV27,TRBD1,TGTGCCAGCAGTCCGATGACAGGGGGTAATTCACCCCTCCACTTT,CASSPMTGGNSPLHF
-,TRBJ2-7,TRBV19,-,TGTGCCAGTAGTATACAGGCAGGCTCCTACGAGCAGTACTTC,CASSIQAGSYEQYF
-,TRBJ1-6,TRBV2,-,TGTGCCAGCATTGGCAGCTCCTATAATTCACCCCTCCACTTT,CASIGSSYNSPLHF
many,TRBJ2-7,TRBV7-8,TRBD2,TGTGCCAGCAGCTTAGAATCCGGACTAGCGGGGATGTTCTACGAGCAGTACTTC,CASSLESGLAGMFYEQYF
-,TRBJ1-5,TRBV6-2/TRBV6-3,TRBD1,TGTGCCAGCAGTTACGACAGGGGAAATCAGCCCCAGCATTTT,CASSYDRGNQPQHF
once,TRBJ2-1,TRBV7-3,TRBD2,TGTGCCAGCAGCCGACTAGCGGGGGCCTCTGGAATGCAGTTCTTC,CASSRLAGASGMQFF
-,TRBJ1-6,TRBV27,TRBD1,TGTGCCAGCAGTTCATTCGGGACAGGGGGAAATTCACCCCTCCACTTT,CASSSFGTGGNSPLHF